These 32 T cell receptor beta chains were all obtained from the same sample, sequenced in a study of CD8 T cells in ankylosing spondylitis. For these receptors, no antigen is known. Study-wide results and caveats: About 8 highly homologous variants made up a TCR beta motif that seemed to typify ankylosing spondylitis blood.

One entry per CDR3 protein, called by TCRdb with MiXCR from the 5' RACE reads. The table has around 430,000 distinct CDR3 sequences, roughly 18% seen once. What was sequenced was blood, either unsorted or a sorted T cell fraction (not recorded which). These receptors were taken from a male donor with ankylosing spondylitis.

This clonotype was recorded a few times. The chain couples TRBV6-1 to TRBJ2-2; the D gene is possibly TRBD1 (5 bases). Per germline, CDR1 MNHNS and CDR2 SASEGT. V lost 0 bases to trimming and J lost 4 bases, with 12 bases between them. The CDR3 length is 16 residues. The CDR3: CASSEAVLRATGELFF. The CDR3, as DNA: TGTGCCAGCAGTGAAGCTGTGCTCAGGGCCACCGGGGAGCTGTTTTTT.

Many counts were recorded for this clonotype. In nucleotides, the CDR3 is TGCGCCAGCAGCCAAGGCACTAGCGGATACAATGAGCAGTTCTTC. It encodes CASSQGTSGYNEQFF. The V and J genes are TRBV4-3 and TRBJ2-1; 8 nucleotides align to TRBD2. V lost 1 base, J lost 4 bases, and 3 bases stayed unmatched. The CDR3 has 15 amino acids. In germline, CDR1 is LGHNA, CDR2 YSLEER.

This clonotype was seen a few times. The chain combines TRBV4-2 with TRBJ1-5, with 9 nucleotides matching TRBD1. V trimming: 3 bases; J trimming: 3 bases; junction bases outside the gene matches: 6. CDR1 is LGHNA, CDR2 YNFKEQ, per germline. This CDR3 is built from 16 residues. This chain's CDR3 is CASSHLQGADNQPQHF. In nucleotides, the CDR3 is TGTGCCAGCAGCCATTTACAGGGGGCGGACAATCAGCCCCAGCATTTT.

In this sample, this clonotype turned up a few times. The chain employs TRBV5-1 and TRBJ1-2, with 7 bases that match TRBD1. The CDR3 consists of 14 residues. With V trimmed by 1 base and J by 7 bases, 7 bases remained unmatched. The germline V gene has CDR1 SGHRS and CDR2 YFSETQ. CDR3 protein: CASSLTGVAAGYTF. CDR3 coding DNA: TGCGCCAGCAGCTTGACAGGGGTGGCGGCTGGCTACACCTTC.

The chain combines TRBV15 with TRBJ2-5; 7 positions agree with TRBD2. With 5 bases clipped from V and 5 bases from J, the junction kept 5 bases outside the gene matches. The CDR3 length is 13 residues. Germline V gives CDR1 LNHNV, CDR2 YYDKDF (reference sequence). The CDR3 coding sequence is TGTGCCACCAGCGTCCGACTAGCCGAGACCCAGTACTTC. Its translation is CATSVRLAETQYF.

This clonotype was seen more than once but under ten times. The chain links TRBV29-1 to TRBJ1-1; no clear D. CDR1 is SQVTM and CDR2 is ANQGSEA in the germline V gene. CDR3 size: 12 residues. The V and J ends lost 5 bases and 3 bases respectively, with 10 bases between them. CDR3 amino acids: CSVLWADTEAFF. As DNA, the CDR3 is TGCAGCGTTCTGTGGGCGGACACTGAAGCTTTCTTT.

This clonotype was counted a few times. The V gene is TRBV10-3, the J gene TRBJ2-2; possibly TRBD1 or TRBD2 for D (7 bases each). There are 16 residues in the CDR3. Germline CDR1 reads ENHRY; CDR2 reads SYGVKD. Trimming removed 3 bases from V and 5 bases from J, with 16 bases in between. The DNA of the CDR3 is TGTGCCATCAGTGACCCCGGCAGGGGGGGGACCGGGGAGCTGTTTTTT. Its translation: CAISDPGRGGTGELFF.

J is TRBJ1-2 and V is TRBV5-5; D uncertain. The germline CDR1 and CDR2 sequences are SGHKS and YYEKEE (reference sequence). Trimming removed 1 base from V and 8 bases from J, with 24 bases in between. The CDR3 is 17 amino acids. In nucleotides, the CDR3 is TGTGCCAGCAGCTTGAAAGGAGGTTCTCATCCCGGCGGGGGCTACACCTTC. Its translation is CASSLKGGSHPGGGYTF.

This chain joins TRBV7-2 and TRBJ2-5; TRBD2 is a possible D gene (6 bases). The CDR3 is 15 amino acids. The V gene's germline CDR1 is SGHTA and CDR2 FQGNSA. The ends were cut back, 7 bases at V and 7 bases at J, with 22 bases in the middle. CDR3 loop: CASTLRRGGSGTQYF. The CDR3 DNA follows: TGTGCCAGCACCCTACGGAGGGGTGGTTCCGGGACCCAGTACTTC.

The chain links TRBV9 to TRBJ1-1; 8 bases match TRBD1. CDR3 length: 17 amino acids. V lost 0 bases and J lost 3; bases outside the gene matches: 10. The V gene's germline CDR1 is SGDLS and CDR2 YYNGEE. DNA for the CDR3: TGTGCCAGCAGCGTAGGATATCAGGGGGCAGTATACACTGAAGCTTTCTTT. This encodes CASSVGYQGAVYTEAFF.

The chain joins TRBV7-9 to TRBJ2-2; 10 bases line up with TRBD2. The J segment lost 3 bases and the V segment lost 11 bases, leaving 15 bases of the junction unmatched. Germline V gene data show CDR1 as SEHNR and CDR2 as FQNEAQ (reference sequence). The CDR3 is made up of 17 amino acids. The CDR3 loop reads CAGLEREGRIDTGELFF. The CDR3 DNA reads TGTGCCGGACTTGAGCGGGAGGGCCGCATCGACACCGGGGAGCTGTTTTTT.

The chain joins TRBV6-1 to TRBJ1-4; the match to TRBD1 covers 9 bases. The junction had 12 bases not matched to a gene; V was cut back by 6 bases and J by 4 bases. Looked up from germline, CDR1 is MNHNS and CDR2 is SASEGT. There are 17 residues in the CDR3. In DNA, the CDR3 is TGTGCCAGCAGCCCCCTTGGCCGGGGACAGGGTAATGAAAAACTGTTTTTT. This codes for CASSPLGRGQGNEKLFF.

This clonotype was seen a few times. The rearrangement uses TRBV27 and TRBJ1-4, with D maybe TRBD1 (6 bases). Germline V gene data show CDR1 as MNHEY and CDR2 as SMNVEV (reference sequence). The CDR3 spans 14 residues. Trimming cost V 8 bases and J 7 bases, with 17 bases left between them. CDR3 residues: CASRKSGAREKLFF. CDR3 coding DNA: TGTGCCAGCCGAAAATCAGGGGCGCGTGAAAAACTGTTTTTT.

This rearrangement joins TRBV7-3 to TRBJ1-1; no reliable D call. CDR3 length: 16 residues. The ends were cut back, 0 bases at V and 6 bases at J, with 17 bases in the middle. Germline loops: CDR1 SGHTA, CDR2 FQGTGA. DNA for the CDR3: TGTGCCAGCAGCTTAACTATTGCGTCGGGAACTGCTGAAGCTTTCTTT. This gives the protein CASSLTIASGTAEAFF.

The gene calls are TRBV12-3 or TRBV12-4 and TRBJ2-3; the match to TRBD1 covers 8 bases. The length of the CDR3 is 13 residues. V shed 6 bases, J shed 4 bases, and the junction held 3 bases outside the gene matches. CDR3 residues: CASSTGQADTQYF. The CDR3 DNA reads TGTGCCAGCAGCACGGGACAGGCAGATACGCAGTATTTT.

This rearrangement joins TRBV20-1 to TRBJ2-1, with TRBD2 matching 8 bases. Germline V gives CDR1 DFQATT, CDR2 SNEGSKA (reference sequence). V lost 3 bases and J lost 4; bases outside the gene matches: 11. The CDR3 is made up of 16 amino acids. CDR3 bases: TGCAGTGCTAGGGAATTAGCGGGGCCACAGTACAATGAGCAGTTCTTC. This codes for CSARELAGPQYNEQFF.

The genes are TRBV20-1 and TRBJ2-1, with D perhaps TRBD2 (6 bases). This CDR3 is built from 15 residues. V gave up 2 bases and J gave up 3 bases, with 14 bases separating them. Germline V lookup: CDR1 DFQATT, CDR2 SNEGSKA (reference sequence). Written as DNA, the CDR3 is TGCAGTGCTAGAATGGTGGGGGGAAACTACAATGAGCAGTTCTTC. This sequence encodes CSARMVGGNYNEQFF.

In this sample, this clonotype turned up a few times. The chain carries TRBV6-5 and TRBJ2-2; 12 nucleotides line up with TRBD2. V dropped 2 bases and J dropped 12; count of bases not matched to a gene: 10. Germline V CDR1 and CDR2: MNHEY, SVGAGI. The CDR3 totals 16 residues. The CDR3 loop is CASSYINGLAGMKLFF. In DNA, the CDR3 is TGTGCCAGCAGTTACATTAATGGACTAGCGGGAATGAAGCTGTTTTTT.

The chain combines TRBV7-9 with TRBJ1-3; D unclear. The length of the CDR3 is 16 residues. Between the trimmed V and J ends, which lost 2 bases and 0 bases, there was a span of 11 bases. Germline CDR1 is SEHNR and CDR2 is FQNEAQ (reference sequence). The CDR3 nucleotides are TGTGCCAGCAGCTTAATCGGACCGACCTCTGGAAACACCATATATTTT. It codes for CASSLIGPTSGNTIYF. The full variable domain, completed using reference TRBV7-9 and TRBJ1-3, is DTGVSQNPRHKITKRGQNVTFRCDPISEHNRLYWYRQTLGQGPEFLTYFQNEAQLEKSRLLSDRFSAERPKGSFSTLEIQRTEQGDSAMYLCASSLIGPTSGNTIYFGEGSWLTVV.

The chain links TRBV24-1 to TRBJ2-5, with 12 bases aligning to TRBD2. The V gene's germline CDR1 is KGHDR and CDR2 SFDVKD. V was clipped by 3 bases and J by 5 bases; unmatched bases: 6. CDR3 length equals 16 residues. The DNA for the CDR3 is TGTGCCACCAGTGATCCCTCGACTAGCGGGAGTGAGACCCAGTACTTC. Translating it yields CATSDPSTSGSETQYF.

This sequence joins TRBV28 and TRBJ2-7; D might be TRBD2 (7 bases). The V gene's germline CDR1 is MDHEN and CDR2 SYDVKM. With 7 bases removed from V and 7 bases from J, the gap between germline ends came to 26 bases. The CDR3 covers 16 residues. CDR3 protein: CASNFMATGRVGEQYF. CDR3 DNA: TGTGCCAGCAATTTTATGGCAACAGGGAGGGTGGGTGAGCAGTACTTC.

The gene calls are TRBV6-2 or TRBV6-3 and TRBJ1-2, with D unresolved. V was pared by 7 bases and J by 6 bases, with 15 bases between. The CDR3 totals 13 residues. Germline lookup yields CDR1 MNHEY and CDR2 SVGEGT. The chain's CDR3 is CASTMKSLNGYTF. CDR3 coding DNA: TGTGCCAGCACTATGAAGTCCCTGAATGGCTACACCTTC.

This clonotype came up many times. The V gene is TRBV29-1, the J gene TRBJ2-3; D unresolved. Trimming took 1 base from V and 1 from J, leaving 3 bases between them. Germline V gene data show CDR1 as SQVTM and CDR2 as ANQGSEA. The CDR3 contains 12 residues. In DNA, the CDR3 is TGCAGCGTTGAAGGGGGCACAGATACGCAGTATTTT. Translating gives CSVEGGTDTQYF.

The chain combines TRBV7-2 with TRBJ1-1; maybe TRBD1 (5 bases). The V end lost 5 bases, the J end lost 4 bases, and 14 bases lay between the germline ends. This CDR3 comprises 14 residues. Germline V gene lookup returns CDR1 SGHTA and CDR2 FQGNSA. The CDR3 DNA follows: TGTGCCAGCAGCCTAGAGTCAGGGACCACTGAAGCTTTCTTT. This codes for CASSLESGTTEAFF.

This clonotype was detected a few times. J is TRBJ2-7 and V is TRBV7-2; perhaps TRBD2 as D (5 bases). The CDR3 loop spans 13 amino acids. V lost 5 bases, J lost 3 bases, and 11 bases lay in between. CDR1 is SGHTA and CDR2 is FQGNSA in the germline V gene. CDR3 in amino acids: CASSLYDYYEQYF. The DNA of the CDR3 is TGTGCCAGCAGCCTATACGACTACTACGAGCAGTACTTC.

The CDR3 is CAWSEDYYNSPLHF. The DNA for the CDR3 is TGTGCCTGGAGTGAGGACTACTATAATTCACCCCTCCACTTT. The chain uses TRBV30 and TRBJ1-6; D remains unclear. The V and J ends lost 1 base and 3 bases respectively, with 7 bases between them. The CDR3 totals 14 residues. Germline CDR1 is GTSNPN and CDR2 is SVGIG (reference sequence).

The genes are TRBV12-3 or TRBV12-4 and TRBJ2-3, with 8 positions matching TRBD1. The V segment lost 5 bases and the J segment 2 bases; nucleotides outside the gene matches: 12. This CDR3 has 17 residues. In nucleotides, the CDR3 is TGTGCCAGCAGTCCCGGGACAGGCTCCGTCGCCACAGATACGCAGTATTTT. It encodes CASSPGTGSVATDTQYF.

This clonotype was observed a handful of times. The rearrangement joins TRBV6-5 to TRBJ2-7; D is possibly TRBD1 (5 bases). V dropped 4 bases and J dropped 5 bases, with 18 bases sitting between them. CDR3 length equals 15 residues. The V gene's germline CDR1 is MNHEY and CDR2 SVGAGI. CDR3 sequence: CASSSLRAGQHEQYF. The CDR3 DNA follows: TGTGCCAGCAGTTCTCTCCGCGCAGGGCAGCACGAGCAGTACTTC.

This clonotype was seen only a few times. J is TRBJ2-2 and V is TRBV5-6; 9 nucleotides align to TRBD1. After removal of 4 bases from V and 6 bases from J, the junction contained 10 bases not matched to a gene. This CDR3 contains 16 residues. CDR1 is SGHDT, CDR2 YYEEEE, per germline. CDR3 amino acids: CASSPMLGQGPGELFF. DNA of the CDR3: TGTGCCAGCAGCCCGATGCTGGGACAGGGCCCCGGGGAGCTGTTTTTT. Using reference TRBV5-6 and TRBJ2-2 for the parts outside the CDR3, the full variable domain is DAGVTQSPTHLIKTRGQQVTLRCSPKSGHDTVSWYQQALGQGPQFIFQYYEEEERQRGNFPDRFSGHQFPNYSSELNVNALLLGDSALYLCASSPMLGQGPGELFFGEGSRLTVL.

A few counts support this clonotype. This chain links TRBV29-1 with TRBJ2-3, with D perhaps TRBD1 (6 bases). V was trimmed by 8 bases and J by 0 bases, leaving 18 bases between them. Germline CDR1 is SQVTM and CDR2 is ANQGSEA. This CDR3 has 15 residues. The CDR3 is CSTGRDTKSTDTQYF. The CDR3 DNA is TGCAGCACAGGCCGGGACACCAAAAGCACAGATACGCAGTATTTT.

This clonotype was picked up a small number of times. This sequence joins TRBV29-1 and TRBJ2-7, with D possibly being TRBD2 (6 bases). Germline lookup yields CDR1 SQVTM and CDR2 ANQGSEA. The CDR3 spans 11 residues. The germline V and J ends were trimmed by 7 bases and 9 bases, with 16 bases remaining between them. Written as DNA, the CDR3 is TGCAGCGGAACGGACTATGTAGGGCAGTACTTC. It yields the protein CSGTDYVGQYF.

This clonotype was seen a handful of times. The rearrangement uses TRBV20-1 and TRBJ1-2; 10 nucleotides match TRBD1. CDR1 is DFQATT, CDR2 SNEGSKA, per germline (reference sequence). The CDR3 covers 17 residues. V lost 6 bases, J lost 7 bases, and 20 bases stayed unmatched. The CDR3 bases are TGCAGTGCCTTGGGAGACAGGGGGCAGACCCTCTACCCTGGCTACACCTTC. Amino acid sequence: CSALGDRGQTLYPGYTF.